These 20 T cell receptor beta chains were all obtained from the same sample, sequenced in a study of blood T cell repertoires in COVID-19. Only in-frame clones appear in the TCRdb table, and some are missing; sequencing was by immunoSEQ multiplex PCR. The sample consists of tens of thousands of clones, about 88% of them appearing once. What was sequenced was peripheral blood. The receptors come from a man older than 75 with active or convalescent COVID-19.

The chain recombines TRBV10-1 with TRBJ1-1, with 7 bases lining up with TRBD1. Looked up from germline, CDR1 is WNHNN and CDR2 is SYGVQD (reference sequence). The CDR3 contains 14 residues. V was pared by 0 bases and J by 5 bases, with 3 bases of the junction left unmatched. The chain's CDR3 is CASSESTGITEAFF. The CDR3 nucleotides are TGCGCCAGCAGTGAGTCGACAGGGATTACTGAAGCTTTCTTT.

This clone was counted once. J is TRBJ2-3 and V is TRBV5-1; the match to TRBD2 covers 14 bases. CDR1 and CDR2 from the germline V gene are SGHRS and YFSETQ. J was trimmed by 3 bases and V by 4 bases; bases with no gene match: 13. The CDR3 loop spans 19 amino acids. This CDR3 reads CASSIRGLAGEGRTDTQYF. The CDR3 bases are TGCGCCAGCAGCATCAGGGGACTAGCGGGAGAGGGGAGAACAGATACGCAGTATTTT.

The CDR3 DNA is TGCGCCAGCAGCCGTACTCTGACCAGCGGGAGGGGAGAGACCCAGTACTTC. Translated, it gives CASSRTLTSGRGETQYF. The genes are TRBV5-1 and TRBJ2-5; TRBD2 matches 10 bases. There are 17 residues in the CDR3. V was pared by 4 bases and J by 4 bases, with 13 bases of the junction left unmatched. CDR1 and CDR2 (germline): SGHRS, YFSETQ.

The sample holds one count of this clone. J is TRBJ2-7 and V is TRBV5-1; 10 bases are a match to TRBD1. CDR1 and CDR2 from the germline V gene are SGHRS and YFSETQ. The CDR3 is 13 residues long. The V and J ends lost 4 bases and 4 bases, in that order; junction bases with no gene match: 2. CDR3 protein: CASSTGQGYEQYV. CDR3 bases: TGCGCCAGCAGCACGGGACAGGGGTACGAGCAGTACGTC.

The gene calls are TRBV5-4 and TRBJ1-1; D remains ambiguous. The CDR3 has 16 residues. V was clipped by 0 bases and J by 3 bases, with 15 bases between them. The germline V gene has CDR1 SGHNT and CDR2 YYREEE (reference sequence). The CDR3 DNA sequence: TGTGCCAGCAGCTTGGGAACCACTAGTTTATACACTGAAGCTTTCTTT. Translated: CASSLGTTSLYTEAFF.

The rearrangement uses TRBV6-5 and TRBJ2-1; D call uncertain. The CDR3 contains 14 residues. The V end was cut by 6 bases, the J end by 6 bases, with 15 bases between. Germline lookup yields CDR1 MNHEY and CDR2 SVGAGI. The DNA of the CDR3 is TGTGCCAGCAGCCACGTTGGCCCCCCCAATGAGCAGTTCTTC. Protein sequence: CASSHVGPPNEQFF.

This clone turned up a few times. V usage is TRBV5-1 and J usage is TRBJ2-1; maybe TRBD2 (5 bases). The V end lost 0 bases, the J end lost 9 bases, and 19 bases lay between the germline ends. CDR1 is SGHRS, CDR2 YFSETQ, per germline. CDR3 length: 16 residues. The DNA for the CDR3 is TGCGCCAGCAGCTTGGTACCCCCCACTAGTTTCGTTGAGCAGTTCTTC. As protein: CASSLVPPTSFVEQFF.

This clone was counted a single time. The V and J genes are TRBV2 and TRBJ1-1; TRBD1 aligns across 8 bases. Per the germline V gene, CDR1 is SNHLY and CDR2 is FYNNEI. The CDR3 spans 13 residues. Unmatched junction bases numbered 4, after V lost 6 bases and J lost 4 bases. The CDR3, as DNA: TGTGCCAGCAGCGACAGGGGACCCACTGAAGCTTTCTTT. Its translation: CASSDRGPTEAFF.

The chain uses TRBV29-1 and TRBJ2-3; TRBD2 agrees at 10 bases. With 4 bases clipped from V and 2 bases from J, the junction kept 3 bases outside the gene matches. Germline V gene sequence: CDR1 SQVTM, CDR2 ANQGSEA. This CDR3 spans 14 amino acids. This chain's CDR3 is CSVATSGATDTQYF. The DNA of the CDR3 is TGCAGCGTTGCTACTAGCGGGGCCACAGATACGCAGTATTTT.

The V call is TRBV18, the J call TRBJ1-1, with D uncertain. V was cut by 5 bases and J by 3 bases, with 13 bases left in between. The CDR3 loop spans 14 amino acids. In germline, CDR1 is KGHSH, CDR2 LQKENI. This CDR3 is CASSEAIVDTEAFF. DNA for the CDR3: TGTGCCAGCTCAGAGGCGATCGTGGACACTGAAGCTTTCTTT.

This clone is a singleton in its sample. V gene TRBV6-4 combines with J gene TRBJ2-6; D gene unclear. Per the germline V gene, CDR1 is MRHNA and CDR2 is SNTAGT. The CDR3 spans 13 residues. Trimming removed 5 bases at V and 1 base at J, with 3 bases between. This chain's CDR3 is CASSTSGANVLTF. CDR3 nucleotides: TGTGCCAGCAGTACTTCTGGGGCCAACGTCCTGACTTTC.

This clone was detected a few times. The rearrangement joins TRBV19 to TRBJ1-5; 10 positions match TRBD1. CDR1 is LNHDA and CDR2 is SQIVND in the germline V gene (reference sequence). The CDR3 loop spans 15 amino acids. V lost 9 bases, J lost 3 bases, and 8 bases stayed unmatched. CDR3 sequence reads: CASQVGTGDNQPQHF. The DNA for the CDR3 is TGTGCCAGCCAAGTCGGGACAGGGGACAATCAGCCCCAGCATTTT.

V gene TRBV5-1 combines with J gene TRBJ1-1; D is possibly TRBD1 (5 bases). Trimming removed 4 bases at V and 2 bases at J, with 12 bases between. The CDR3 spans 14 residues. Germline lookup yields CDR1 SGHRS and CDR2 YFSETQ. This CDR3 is CASSLDRINTEAFF. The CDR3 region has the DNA TGCGCCAGCAGCCTCGACAGAATCAACACTGAAGCTTTCTTT.

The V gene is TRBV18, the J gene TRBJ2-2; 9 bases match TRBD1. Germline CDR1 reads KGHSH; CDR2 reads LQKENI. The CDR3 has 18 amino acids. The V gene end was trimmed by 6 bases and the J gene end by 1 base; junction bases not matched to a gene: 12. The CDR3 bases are TGTGCCAGCTCGAGGACTACCGCGGGACAGGGGAACACCGGGGAGCTGTTTTTT. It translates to CASSRTTAGQGNTGELFF.

The CDR3 DNA is TGTGCCAGCAGCCCCTATGTGAACACTGAAGCTTTCTTT. Its translation: CASSPYVNTEAFF. The rearrangement links TRBV9 to TRBJ1-1; D remains unclear. V was clipped by 4 bases and J by 0 bases, with 7 bases between them. The CDR3 covers 13 residues. CDR1 is SGDLS, CDR2 YYNGEE, per germline.

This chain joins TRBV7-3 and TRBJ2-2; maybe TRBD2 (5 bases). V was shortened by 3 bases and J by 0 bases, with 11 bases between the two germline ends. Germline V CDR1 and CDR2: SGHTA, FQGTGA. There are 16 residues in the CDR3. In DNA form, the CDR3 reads TGTGCCAGCAGCTTGAGGACTCCCGCGAACACCGGGGAGCTGTTTTTT. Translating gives CASSLRTPANTGELFF.

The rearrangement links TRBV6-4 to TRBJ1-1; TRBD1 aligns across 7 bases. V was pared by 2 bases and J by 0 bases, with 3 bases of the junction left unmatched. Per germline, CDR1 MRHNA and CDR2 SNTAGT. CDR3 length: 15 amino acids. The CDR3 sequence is CASSDEGAVNTEAFF. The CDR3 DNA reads TGTGCCAGCAGTGACGAGGGGGCCGTGAACACTGAAGCTTTCTTT.

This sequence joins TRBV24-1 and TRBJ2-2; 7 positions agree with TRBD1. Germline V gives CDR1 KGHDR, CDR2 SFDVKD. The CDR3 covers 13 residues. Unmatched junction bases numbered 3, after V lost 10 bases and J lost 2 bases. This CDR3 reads CATGQTNTGELFF. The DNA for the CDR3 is TGTGCCACGGGACAGACCAACACCGGGGAGCTGTTTTTT.

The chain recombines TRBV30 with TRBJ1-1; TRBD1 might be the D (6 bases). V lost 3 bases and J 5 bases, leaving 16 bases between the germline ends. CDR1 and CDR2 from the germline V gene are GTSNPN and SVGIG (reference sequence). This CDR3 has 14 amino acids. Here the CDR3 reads CAWSVTGGYTEAFF. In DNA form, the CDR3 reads TGTGCCTGGAGCGTCACGGGGGGCTATACTGAAGCTTTCTTT.

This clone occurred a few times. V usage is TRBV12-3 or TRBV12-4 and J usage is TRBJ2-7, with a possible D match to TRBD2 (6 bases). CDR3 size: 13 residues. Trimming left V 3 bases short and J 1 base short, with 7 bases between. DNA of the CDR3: TGTGCCAGCAGTTTCGGGAGATCCTACGAGCAGTACGTC. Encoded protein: CASSFGRSYEQYV.